Below, 29 T cell receptor beta chains from the same sample are listed, as sequenced in a study of T-cell memory formation after mild COVID-19. TCRdb re-derived calls from the 5' RACE reads in MiXCR, one entry per CDR3 protein. The sample has about 250,000 distinct CDR3 sequences, approximately 15% seen once. Sequenced material: PBMCs or a T cell subset sorted from them (not recorded which). These receptors all come from an adult woman who had mild COVID-19 (a few samples of this study predate the infection). Cell type and time point are not known.

This chain uses TRBV7-2 with TRBJ1-5, with D perhaps TRBD1 (5 bases). The germline gives CDR1 SGHTA, CDR2 FQGNSA. This CDR3 has 15 residues. V lost 2 bases to trimming and J lost 2 bases, with 10 bases between them. CDR3 in amino acids: CASSLMGVGNQPQHF. The CDR3, as DNA: TGTGCCAGCAGCTTAATGGGGGTTGGCAATCAGCCCCAGCATTTT.

In regard to this clonotype: Germline is not matched at one junction end, which may reflect a read error. V usage is TRBV7-7 and J usage is TRBJ1-4; D not certain. CDR1 and CDR2 (germline): SSHAT, FNYEAQ (reference sequence). The CDR3 loop spans 14 amino acids. The CDR3 sequence: CASSLVFLSEKLFF. DNA for the CDR3: TGTGCTAGCAGCTTAGTATTCCTTTCCGAAAAACTGTTTTTT.

Only a few counts were recorded for this clonotype. The rearrangement uses TRBV6-5 and TRBJ1-4, with 7 nucleotides matching TRBD1. The ends lost 0 bases at V and 10 bases at J; junction bases unmatched: 11. Germline CDR1 MNHEY, CDR2 SVGAGI. This CDR3 is 16 amino acids long. Here the CDR3 reads CASSYSNRGGHGKLFF. The CDR3 coding sequence is TGTGCCAGCAGTTACTCCAACAGGGGAGGCCACGGAAAACTGTTTTTT.

The V call is TRBV2, the J call TRBJ1-5, with 8 bases aligning to TRBD1. The CDR3 is made up of 15 amino acids. V shed 6 bases, J shed 2 bases, and the junction held 6 bases outside the gene matches. Per the germline V gene, CDR1 is SNHLY and CDR2 is FYNNEI. CDR3 in amino acids: CASREQGGGNQPQHF. In DNA form, the CDR3 reads TGTGCCAGCAGAGAACAGGGGGGGGGCAATCAGCCCCAGCATTTT.

This clonotype appeared a few times. V usage is TRBV5-4 and J usage is TRBJ2-5; 13 bases match TRBD2. The germline V gene has CDR1 SGHNT and CDR2 YYREEE (reference sequence). V gave up 3 bases and J gave up 2 bases; unmatched junction bases: 4. The CDR3 loop spans 16 amino acids. CDR3 nucleotides: TGTGCCAGCAGCTCCGGGACTAGCGGGGATCAAGAGACCCAGTACTTC. Its protein product is CASSSGTSGDQETQYF.

The chain has TRBV5-1 and TRBJ2-3; 9 positions agree with TRBD2. V was pared by 3 bases and J by 1 base, with 9 bases of the junction left unmatched. There are 17 residues in the CDR3. Per germline, CDR1 SGHRS and CDR2 YFSETQ. CDR3 region: CASSSAGGPHGTDTQYF. CDR3 nucleotide sequence: TGCGCCAGCAGCTCGGCGGGAGGGCCGCATGGCACAGATACGCAGTATTTT. Complete variable domain (other parts from reference TRBV5-1 and TRBJ2-3): KAGVTQTPRYLIKTRGQQVTLSCSPISGHRSVSWYQQTPGQGLQFLFEYFSETQRNKGNFPGRFSGRQFSNSRSEMNVSTLELGDSALYLCASSSAGGPHGTDTQYFGPGTRLTVL.

The table lists this clonotype with a few counts. The chain uses TRBV24-1 and TRBJ1-2; TRBD1 agrees at 7 bases. This CDR3 comprises 17 residues. Germline V gives CDR1 KGHDR, CDR2 SFDVKD. V lost 3 bases, J lost 2 bases, and 11 bases stayed unmatched. Written as DNA, the CDR3 is TGTGCCACCAGTGATCGGGGAGGGGGCGAGAAGAACTATGGCTACACCTTC. Its translation: CATSDRGGGEKNYGYTF.

A note on this clonotype: The limits of the CDR3 on the DNA are not certain, so only TCRdb's listed CDR3 is given. The CDR3 spells CASSWRQEEDDPMKNCFF. This sequence joins TRBV5-1 and TRBJ1-4; TRBD1 is the table's D call, not checked against the DNA. CDR1 is SGHRS, CDR2 YFSETQ, per germline. Ends included, the CDR3 has 18 residues.

This clonotype was observed at least ten times. The chain has TRBV5-1 and TRBJ2-1, with TRBD1 matching over 8 bases. This CDR3 has 14 amino acids. J lost 6 bases, V lost 3 bases, and 5 bases had no gene match. CDR1 and CDR2 from the germline V gene are SGHRS and YFSETQ. The chain's CDR3 is CASSWTGWGNEQFF. In DNA, the CDR3 is TGCGCCAGCAGCTGGACAGGGTGGGGCAATGAGCAGTTCTTC.

The V call is TRBV5-8, the J call TRBJ2-5; D possibly corresponds to TRBD1 (5 bases). V was clipped by 4 bases and J by 2 bases, with 12 bases between them. The CDR3 runs to 14 residues. CDR1 and CDR2 (germline): SGHTS, YDEGEE. CDR3: CASSPYRRQETQYF. CDR3 sequence (DNA): TGTGCCAGCAGCCCGTACAGGAGACAAGAGACCCAGTACTTC.

This clonotype appeared a few times. The chain employs TRBV21-1 and TRBJ2-1; the table's TRBD2 call for D was not verified on the DNA. TRBV21-1 is a pseudogene. The CDR3 covers 18 residues. CDR3 DNA: TGTGCCAGCAGCAGGTTCACCGGGACTAGCGGAGGCTACAATGAGCAGTTCTTC. Amino acid sequence: CASSRFTGTSGGYNEQFF.

The chain has TRBV4-1 and TRBJ2-5; D is possibly TRBD1 (5 bases). This CDR3 spans 11 amino acids. The V end was cut by 2 bases, the J end by 9 bases, with 7 bases between. Germline values: CDR1 MGHRA, CDR2 YSYEKL. CDR3 in DNA: TGCGCCAGCAGCCAATTAGGGGCCCAGTACTTC. It yields the protein CASSQLGAQYF.

The chain links TRBV7-8 to TRBJ1-6; tentatively, D is TRBD1 (6 bases). V shed 0 bases and J shed 10 bases, with 10 bases lying between them. This CDR3 has 14 amino acids. Germline V lookup: CDR1 SGHVS, CDR2 FQNEAQ. The CDR3 DNA is TGTGCCAGCAGCTTAGCTCAGGGGTGGTCACCCCTCCACTTT. Amino acid sequence: CASSLAQGWSPLHF. Together with reference TRBV7-8 and TRBJ1-6, the CDR3 gives the full variable domain: GAGVSQSPRYKVAKRGQDVALRCDPISGHVSLFWYQQALGQGPEFLTYFQNEAQLDKSGLPSDRFFAERPEGSVSTLKIQRTQQEDSAVYLCASSLAQGWSPLHFGNGTRLTVT.

This clonotype was detected a few times. The chain couples TRBV24-1 to TRBJ1-6; 7 positions agree with TRBD1. The length of the CDR3 is 15 residues. V gave up 7 bases and J gave up 9 bases; unmatched junction bases: 11. The germline CDR1 and CDR2 sequences are KGHDR and SFDVKD. CDR3 DNA: TGTGCCACCAGCCCTGGGACAGTCGATAGTTCACCCCTCCACTTT. As protein: CATSPGTVDSSPLHF.

J is TRBJ2-2 and V is TRBV19; D is unclear. This CDR3 has 15 amino acids. From germline, CDR1 is LNHDA and CDR2 SQIVND (reference sequence). Trimming left V 6 bases short and J 2 bases short, with 13 bases between. In DNA form, the CDR3 reads TGTGCCAGTAGCGATCAGTCCCTAAACACCGGGGAGCTGTTTTTT. Translating it yields CASSDQSLNTGELFF.

The rearrangement links TRBV12-3 or TRBV12-4 to TRBJ2-5, with D possibly TRBD1 on 5 matching bases. The V and J ends lost 5 bases and 5 bases respectively, with 15 bases between them. The CDR3 loop spans 14 amino acids. CDR3 DNA sequence: TGTGCCAGCAGTCTTCACGGAGCAGGGGAGACCCAGTACTTC. Encoded protein: CASSLHGAGETQYF.

This clonotype has only a few counts. The rearrangement links TRBV3-1 to TRBJ1-6, with D hard to call. This CDR3 has 13 residues. Trimming stripped 6 bases from V and 5 bases from J, with 8 bases between. Germline loops: CDR1 LGHDT, CDR2 YNNKEL (reference sequence). This CDR3 reads CASSMKDNSPLHF. CDR3 nucleotide sequence: TGTGCCAGCAGTATGAAGGATAATTCACCCCTCCACTTT.

This chain connects TRBV18 to TRBJ2-7; 8 bases agree with TRBD2. This CDR3 region has 14 residues. After removal of 3 bases from V and 3 bases from J, the junction contained 4 bases not matched to a gene. Germline loops: CDR1 KGHSH, CDR2 LQKENI. The CDR3 protein is CASSPGLADYEQYF. In DNA form, the CDR3 reads TGTGCCAGCTCACCTGGACTAGCAGACTACGAGCAGTACTTC.

The rearrangement uses TRBV5-4 and TRBJ2-5; D gene uncertain. V was pared by 1 base and J by 2 bases, with 6 bases between. The germline V gene encodes CDR1 SGHNT and CDR2 YYREEE (reference sequence). The CDR3 totals 13 residues. The CDR3 DNA reads as TGTGCCAGCAGCTTGCCCAGACAAGAGACCCAGTACTTC. Translation: CASSLPRQETQYF.

Regarding this clonotype: No conserved phenylalanine or tryptophan is present at the end of the CDR3, so a read error is the likely explanation. The rearrangement uses TRBV15 and TRBJ2-7, with a weak D call TRBD1 (5 bases). The germline V gene has CDR1 LNHNV and CDR2 YYDKDF (reference sequence). CDR3 length: 13 amino acids. Trimming cost V 4 bases and J 4 bases, with 11 bases left between them. CDR3 amino acids: CATSTDRQYEQYL. The CDR3, as DNA: TGTGCCACCAGCACCGACAGACAGTACGAGCAGTACTTA.

This clonotype was seen more than once but under ten times. The J gene is TRBJ2-7, the V gene TRBV7-2; 7 nucleotides line up with TRBD1. CDR1 and CDR2 from the germline V gene are SGHTA and FQGNSA. Unmatched junction bases numbered 14, after V lost 5 bases and J lost 4 bases. The CDR3 has 16 amino acids. CDR3 protein: CASSTGPPGQIYEQYF. The CDR3 DNA reads TGTGCCAGCAGCACGGGTCCTCCGGGACAGATTTACGAGCAGTACTTC.

This clonotype was detected a few times. The genes are TRBV6-1 and TRBJ2-1, with 9 bases fitting TRBD1. The trim removed 5 bases at V and 3 bases at J, leaving 5 bases unmatched. This CDR3 has 15 residues. The V gene's germline CDR1 is MNHNS and CDR2 SASEGT. As DNA, the CDR3 is TGTGCCAGCAGTCGAGGGACAGGGTTCTACAATGAGCAGTTCTTC. Translated, it gives CASSRGTGFYNEQFF.

This clonotype occurred a few times. The chain has TRBV24-1 and TRBJ1-2; TRBD1 might be the D (6 bases). V was cut by 3 bases and J by 6 bases, with 10 bases left in between. The CDR3 totals 13 residues. Germline CDR1 is KGHDR and CDR2 is SFDVKD. CDR3 sequence reads: CATSDGAGDGYTF. Written as DNA, the CDR3 is TGTGCCACCAGTGATGGGGCAGGGGATGGCTACACCTTC.

The genes are TRBV5-1 and TRBJ1-1; D is unclear. This CDR3 is built from 14 residues. V was cut by 0 bases and J by 5 bases, with 11 bases left in between. Germline V gene lookup returns CDR1 SGHRS and CDR2 YFSETQ. The chain's CDR3 is CASSLVTPNTEAFF. The DNA of the CDR3 is TGCGCCAGCAGCTTGGTGACACCGAATACTGAAGCTTTCTTT.

This clonotype was counted a few times. This rearrangement joins TRBV4-1 to TRBJ1-5; D call uncertain. CDR1 is MGHRA and CDR2 is YSYEKL in the germline V gene. This CDR3 spans 13 amino acids. Trimming left V 0 bases short and J 4 bases short, with 4 bases between. The CDR3 bases are TGCGCCAGCAGCCAAGATCCGAATCAGCCCCAGCATTTT. Protein sequence: CASSQDPNQPQHF.

This clonotype was counted ten times or more. The chain is built from TRBV5-1 and TRBJ1-6; D possibly corresponds to TRBD1 (5 bases). V lost 2 bases to trimming and J lost 2 bases, with 11 bases between them. CDR3 size: 16 residues. Germline values: CDR1 SGHRS, CDR2 YFSETQ. The CDR3 spells CASSFRVGAYNSPLHF. The CDR3 region has the DNA TGCGCCAGCAGCTTCAGGGTAGGGGCCTATAATTCACCCCTCCACTTT. The full variable domain, its missing parts supplied by reference TRBV5-1 and TRBJ1-6, is KAGVTQTPRYLIKTRGQQVTLSCSPISGHRSVSWYQQTPGQGLQFLFEYFSETQRNKGNFPGRFSGRQFSNSRSEMNVSTLELGDSALYLCASSFRVGAYNSPLHFGNGTRLTVT.

The chain combines TRBV6-6 with TRBJ2-2; TRBD1 matches at 7 bases. There are 15 residues in the CDR3. Trimming took 7 bases from V and 1 from J; bases not matched to a gene: 6. In germline, CDR1 is MNHNY, CDR2 SVGAGI (reference sequence). The CDR3 nucleotides read TGTGCCAGCACCAGGGACAGCCGGAACACCGGGGAGCTGTTTTTT. Translation gives CASTRDSRNTGELFF.

This clonotype turned up a few times. The chain recombines TRBV5-1 with TRBJ1-1; the D gene is possibly TRBD1 (5 bases). The V gene lost 3 bases and the J gene lost 1 base, with 13 bases spanning the gap. Germline CDR1 reads SGHRS; CDR2 reads YFSETQ. The CDR3 contains 15 residues. CDR3 DNA sequence: TGCGCCAGCAGCTCCCGTGAGGGGCCGAACACTGAAGCTTTCTTT. Translating gives CASSSREGPNTEAFF.

This rearrangement joins TRBV5-1 to TRBJ1-6, with a weak D call TRBD1 (6 bases). This CDR3 is 15 amino acids long. Trimming pared 4 bases from V and 9 bases from J, leaving 17 bases between. The germline CDR1 and CDR2 sequences are SGHRS and YFSETQ. The CDR3 bases are TGCGCCAGCAGCATCGCAGGGGATGAGTCTTCACCCCTCCACTTT. It codes for CASSIAGDESSPLHF.